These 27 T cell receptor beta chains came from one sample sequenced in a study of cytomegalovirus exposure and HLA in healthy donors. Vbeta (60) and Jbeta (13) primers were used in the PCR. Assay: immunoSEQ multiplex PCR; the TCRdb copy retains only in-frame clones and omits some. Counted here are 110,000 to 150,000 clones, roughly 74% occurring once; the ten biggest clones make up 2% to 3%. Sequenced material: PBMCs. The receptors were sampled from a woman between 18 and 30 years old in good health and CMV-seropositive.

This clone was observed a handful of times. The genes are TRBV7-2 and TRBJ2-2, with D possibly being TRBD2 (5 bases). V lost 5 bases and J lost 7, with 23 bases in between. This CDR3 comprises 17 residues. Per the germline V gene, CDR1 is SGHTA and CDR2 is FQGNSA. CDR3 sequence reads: CASSPRALSAGYGELFF. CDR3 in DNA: TGTGCCAGCAGCCCCCGGGCCCTCAGCGCGGGTTACGGGGAGCTGTTTTTT.

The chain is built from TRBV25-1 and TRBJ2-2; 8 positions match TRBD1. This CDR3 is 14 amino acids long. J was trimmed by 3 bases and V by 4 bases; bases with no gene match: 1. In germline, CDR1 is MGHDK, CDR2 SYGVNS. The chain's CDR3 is CASSGGQDTGELFF. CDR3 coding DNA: TGTGCCAGCAGTGGGGGACAGGACACCGGGGAGCTGTTTTTT.

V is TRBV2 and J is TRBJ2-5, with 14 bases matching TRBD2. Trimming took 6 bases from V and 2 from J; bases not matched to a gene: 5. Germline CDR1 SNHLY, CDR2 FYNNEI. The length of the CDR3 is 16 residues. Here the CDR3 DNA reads TGTGCCAGCAGAGAGGGACTAGCGGGGGTTCAAGAGACCCAGTACTTC. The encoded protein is CASREGLAGVQETQYF.

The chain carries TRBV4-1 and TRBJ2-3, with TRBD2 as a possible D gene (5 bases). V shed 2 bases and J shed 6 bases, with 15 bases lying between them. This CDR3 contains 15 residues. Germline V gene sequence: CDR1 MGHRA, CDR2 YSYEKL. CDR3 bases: TGCGCCAGCAGCCAACCGACGGGGTCCATTGATACGCAGTATTTT. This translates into CASSQPTGSIDTQYF.

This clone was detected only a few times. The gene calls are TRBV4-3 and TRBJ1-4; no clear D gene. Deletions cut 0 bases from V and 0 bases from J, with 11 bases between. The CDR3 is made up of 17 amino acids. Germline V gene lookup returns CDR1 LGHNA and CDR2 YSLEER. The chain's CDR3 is CASSQEFPVATNEKLFF. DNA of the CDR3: TGCGCCAGCAGCCAAGAGTTCCCAGTTGCAACTAATGAAAAACTGTTTTTT.

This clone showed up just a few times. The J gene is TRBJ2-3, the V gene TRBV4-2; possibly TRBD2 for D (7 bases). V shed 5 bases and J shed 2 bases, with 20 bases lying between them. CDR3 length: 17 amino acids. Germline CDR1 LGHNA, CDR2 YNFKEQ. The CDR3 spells CASSSTQGRAFTDTQYF. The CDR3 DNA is TGTGCCAGCAGCTCGACTCAGGGGAGGGCCTTCACAGATACGCAGTATTTT.

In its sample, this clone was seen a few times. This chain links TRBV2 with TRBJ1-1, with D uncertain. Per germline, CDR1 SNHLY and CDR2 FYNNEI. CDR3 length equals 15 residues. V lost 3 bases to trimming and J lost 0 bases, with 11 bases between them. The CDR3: CASSDSGPMNTEAFF. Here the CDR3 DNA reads TGTGCCAGCAGTGATAGCGGACCAATGAACACTGAAGCTTTCTTT.

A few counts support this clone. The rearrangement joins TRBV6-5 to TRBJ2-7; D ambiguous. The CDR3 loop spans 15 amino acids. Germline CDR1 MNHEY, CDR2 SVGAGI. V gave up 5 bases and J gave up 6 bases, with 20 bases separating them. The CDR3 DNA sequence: TGTGCCAGCAGTAGCCCGGTCGGTGGTTCTTCCGAGCAGTACTTC. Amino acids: CASSSPVGGSSEQYF.

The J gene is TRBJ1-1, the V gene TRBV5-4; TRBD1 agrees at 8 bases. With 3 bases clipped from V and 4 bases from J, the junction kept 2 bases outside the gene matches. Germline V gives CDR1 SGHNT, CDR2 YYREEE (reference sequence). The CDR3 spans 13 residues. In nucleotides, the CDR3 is TGTGCCAGCAGCTCCGACAGGGGCACTGAAGCTTTCTTT. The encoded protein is CASSSDRGTEAFF.

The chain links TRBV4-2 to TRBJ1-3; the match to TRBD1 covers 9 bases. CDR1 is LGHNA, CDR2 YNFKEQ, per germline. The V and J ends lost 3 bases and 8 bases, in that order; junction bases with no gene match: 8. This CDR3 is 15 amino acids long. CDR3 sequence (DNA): TGTGCCAGCAGCCAGGGAGACAGGGGGGTAGACACCATATATTTT. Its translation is CASSQGDRGVDTIYF.

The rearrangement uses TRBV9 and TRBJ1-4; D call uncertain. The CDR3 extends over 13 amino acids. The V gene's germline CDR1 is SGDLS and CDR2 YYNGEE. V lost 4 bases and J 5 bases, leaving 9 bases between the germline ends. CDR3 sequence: CASSTQANEKLFF. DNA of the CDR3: TGTGCCAGCAGCACTCAGGCGAATGAAAAACTGTTTTTT.

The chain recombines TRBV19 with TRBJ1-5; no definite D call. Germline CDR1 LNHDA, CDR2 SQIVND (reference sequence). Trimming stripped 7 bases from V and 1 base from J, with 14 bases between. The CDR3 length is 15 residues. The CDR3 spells CASNLRFTSNQPQHF. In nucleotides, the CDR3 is TGTGCCAGTAATCTGCGATTTACGAGCAATCAGCCCCAGCATTTT.

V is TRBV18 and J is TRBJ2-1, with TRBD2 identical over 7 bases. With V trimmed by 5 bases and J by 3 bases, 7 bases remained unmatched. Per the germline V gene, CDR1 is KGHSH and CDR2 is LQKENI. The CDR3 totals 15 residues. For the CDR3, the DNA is TGTGCCAGCTCAAGTCCTCGGGGGGACTACAATGAGCAGTTCTTC. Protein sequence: CASSSPRGDYNEQFF.

As DNA, the CDR3 is TGTGCCAGCAGTACGATTGTCTATAACTATGGCTACACCTTC. Translated, it gives CASSTIVYNYGYTF. The rearrangement joins TRBV28 to TRBJ1-2; D not certain. The germline V gene encodes CDR1 MDHEN and CDR2 SYDVKM. Trimming cost V 5 bases and J 1 base, with 11 bases left between them. The CDR3 spans 14 residues.

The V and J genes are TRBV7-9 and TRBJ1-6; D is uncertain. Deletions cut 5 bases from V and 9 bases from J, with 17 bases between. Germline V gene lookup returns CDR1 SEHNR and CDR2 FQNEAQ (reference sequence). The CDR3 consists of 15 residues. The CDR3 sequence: CASSPGDGVSSPLHF. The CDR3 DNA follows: TGTGCCAGCAGCCCCGGGGATGGGGTCAGTTCACCCCTCCACTTT.

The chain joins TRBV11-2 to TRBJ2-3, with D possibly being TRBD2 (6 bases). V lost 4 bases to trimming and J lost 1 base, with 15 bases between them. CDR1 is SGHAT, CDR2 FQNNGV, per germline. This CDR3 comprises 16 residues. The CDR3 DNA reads TGTGCCAGCAGCTCCCAACTAGCTTCAGGCACAGATACGCAGTATTTT. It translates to CASSSQLASGTDTQYF.

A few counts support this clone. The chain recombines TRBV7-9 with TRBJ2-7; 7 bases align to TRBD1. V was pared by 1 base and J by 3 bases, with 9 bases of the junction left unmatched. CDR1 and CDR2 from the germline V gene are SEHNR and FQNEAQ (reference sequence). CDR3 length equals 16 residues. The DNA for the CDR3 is TGTGCCAGCAGCTTAGGCAGACAGGGTGGGCTCTACGAGCAGTACTTC. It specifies CASSLGRQGGLYEQYF.

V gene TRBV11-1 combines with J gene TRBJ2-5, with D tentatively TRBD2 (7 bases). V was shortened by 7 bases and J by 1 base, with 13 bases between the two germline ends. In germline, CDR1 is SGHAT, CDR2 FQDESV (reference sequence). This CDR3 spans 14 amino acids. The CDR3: CASNKGGTQETQYF. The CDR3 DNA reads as TGTGCCAGCAACAAGGGGGGGACCCAAGAGACCCAGTACTTC.

The CDR3: CASSPGTGGFGYTF. CDR3 DNA: TGTGCCAGCAGTCCCGGGACAGGGGGTTTTGGCTACACCTTC. The genes are TRBV28 and TRBJ1-2; TRBD1 matches 11 bases. Germline-derived CDR1 and CDR2 are MDHEN and SYDVKM. The CDR3 sequence is 14 residues long. V was pared by 5 bases and J by 7 bases, with 6 bases of the junction left unmatched.

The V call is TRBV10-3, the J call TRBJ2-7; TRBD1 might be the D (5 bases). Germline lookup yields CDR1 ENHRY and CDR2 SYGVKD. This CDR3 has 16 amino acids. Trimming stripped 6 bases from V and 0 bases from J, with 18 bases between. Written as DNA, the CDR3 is TGTGCCATCAGGAGCGCCCAGGGCAGAAGCTCCTACGAGCAGTACTTC. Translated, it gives CAIRSAQGRSSYEQYF.

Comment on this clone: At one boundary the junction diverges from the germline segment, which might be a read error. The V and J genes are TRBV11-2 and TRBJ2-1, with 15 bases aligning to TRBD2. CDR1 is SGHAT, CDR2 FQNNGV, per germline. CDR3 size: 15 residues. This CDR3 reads CANSWTSGGAGEQFF. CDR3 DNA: TGTGCCAACAGCTGGACTAGCGGGGGGGCCGGTGAGCAGTTCTTC.

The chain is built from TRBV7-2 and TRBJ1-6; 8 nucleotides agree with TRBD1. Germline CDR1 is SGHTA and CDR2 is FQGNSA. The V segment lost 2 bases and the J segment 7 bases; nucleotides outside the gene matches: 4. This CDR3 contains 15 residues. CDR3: CASSLLWDRNSPLHF. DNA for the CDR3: TGTGCCAGCAGCTTACTGTGGGACAGGAATTCACCCCTCCACTTT. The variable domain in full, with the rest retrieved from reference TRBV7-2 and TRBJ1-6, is GAGVSQSPSNKVTEKGKDVELRCDPISGHTALYWYRQSLGQGLEFLIYFQGNSAPDKSGLPSDRFSAERTGGSVSTLTIQRTQQEDSAVYLCASSLLWDRNSPLHFGNGTRLTVT.

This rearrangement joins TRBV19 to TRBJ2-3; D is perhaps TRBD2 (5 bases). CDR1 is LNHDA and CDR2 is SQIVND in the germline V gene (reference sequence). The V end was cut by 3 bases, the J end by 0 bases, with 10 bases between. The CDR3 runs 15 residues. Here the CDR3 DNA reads TGTGCCAGTAGTATTTTAGCGAAGAGCACAGATACGCAGTATTTT. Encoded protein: CASSILAKSTDTQYF.

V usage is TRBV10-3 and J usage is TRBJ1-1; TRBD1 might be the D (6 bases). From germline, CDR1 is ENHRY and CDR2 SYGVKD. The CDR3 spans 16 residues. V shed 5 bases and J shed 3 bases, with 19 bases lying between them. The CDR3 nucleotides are TGTGCCATCAGTCGGGGGGAAGGGGGAGGTGACACTGAAGCTTTCTTT. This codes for CAISRGEGGGDTEAFF.

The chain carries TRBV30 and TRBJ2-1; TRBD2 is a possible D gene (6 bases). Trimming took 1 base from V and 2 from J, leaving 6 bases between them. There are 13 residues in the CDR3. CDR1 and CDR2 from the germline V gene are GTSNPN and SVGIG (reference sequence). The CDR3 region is CAWSGGAYNEQFF. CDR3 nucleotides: TGTGCCTGGAGTGGGGGGGCCTACAATGAGCAGTTCTTC.

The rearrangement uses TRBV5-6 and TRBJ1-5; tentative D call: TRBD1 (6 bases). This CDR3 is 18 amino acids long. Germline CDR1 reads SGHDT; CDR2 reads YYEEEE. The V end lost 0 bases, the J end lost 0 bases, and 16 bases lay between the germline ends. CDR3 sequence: CASSLGGRGKYSNQPQHF. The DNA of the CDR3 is TGTGCCAGCAGCTTGGGTGGCAGGGGAAAATATAGCAATCAGCCCCAGCATTTT.

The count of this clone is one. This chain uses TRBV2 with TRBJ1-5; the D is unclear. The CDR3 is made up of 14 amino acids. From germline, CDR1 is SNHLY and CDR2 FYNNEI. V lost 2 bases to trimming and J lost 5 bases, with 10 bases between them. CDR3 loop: CASSERGKYQPQHF. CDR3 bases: TGTGCCAGCAGTGAACGAGGGAAATATCAGCCCCAGCATTTT.